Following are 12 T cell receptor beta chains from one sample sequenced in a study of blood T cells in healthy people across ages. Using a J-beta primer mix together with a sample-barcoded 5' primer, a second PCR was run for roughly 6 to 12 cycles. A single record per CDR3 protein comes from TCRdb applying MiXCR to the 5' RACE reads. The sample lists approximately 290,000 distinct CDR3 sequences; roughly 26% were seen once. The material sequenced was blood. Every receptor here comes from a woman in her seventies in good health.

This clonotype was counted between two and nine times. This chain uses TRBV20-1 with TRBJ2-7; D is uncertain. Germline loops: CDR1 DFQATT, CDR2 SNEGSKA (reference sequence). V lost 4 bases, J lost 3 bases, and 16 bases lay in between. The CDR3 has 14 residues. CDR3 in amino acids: CSATTRARVYEQYF. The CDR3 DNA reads TGCAGTGCTACTACCCGGGCCAGAGTCTACGAGCAGTACTTC.

The chain's CDR3 is CASSEPGVNSPLHF. In DNA, the CDR3 is TGTGCCAGCAGTGAACCGGGGGTGAATTCACCCCTCCACTTT. This chain connects TRBV6-1 to TRBJ1-6, with D tentatively TRBD1 (5 bases). Germline V gene data show CDR1 as MNHNS and CDR2 as SASEGT. The CDR3 length is 14 residues. V shed 2 bases and J shed 7 bases, with 9 bases lying between them.

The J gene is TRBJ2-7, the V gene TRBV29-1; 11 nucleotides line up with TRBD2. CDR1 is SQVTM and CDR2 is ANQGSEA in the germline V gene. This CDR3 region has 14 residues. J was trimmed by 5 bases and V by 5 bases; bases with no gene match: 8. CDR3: CSVWPGLAADEQYF. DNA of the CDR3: TGCAGCGTTTGGCCGGGACTAGCGGCTGACGAGCAGTACTTC.

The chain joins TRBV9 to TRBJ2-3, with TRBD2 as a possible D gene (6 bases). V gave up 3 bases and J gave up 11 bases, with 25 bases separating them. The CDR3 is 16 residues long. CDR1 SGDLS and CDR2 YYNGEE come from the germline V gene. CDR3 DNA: TGTGCCAGCAGCGCAGATCCGGGGACTCCACTCAGCGAGCAGTATTTT. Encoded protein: CASSADPGTPLSEQYF.

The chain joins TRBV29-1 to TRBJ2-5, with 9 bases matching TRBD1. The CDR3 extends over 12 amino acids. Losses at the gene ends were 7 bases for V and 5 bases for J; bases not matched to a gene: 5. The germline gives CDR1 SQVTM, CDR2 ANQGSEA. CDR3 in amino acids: CSGQDRGETQYF. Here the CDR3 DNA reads TGCAGCGGTCAGGACAGGGGTGAGACCCAGTACTTC.

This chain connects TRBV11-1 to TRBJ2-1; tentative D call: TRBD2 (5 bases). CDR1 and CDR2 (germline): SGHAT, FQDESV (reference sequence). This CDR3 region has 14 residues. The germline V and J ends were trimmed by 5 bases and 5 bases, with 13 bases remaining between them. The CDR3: CASSRTSNHNEQFF. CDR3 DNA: TGTGCCAGCAGCCGAACTAGTAACCACAATGAGCAGTTCTTC.

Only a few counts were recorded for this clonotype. The CDR3 DNA sequence: TGTGCCAGCAGCTTAGGCGCCAGGATGACTATCACAGATACGCAGTATTTT. This translates into CASSLGARMTITDTQYF. The chain is built from TRBV7-9 and TRBJ2-3; weak D call: TRBD2 (5 bases). V shed 1 base and J shed 2 bases, with 16 bases lying between them. The CDR3 is made up of 17 amino acids. CDR1 and CDR2 from the germline V gene are SEHNR and FQNEAQ (reference sequence).

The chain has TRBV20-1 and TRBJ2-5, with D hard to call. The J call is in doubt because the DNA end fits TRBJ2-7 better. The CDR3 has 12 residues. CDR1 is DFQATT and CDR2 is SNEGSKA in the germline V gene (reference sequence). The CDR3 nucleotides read TGCAGTGCTAGAGACCCCTCCTACGAGCAGTACTTC. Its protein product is CSARDPSYEQYF.

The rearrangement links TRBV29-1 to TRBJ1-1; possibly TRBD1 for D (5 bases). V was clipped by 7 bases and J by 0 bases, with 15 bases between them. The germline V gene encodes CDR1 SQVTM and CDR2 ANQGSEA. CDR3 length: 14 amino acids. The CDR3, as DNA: TGCAGCGCCCTCGGGACTGACATGAACACTGAAGCTTTCTTT. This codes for CSALGTDMNTEAFF.

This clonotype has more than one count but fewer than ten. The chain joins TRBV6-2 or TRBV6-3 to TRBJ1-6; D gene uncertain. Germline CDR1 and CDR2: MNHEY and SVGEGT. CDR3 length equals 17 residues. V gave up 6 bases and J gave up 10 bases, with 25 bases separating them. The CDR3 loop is CASSRNAGQRKRSPLHF. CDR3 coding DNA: TGTGCCAGCAGCAGAAATGCGGGCCAGAGAAAGCGGTCACCCCTCCACTTT.

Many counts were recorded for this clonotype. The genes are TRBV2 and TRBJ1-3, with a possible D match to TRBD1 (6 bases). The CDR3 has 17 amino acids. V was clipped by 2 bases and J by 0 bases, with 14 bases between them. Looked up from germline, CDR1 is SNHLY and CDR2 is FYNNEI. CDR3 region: CASSESPRDTSGNTIYF. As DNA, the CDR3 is TGTGCCAGCAGTGAAAGTCCTCGGGACACCTCTGGAAACACCATATATTTT.

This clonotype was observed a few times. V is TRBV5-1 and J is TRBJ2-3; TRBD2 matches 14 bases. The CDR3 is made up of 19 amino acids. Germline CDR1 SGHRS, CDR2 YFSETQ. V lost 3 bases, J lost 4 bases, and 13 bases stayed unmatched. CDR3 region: CASSSRPGLAGVSADTQYF. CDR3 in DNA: TGCGCCAGCAGCTCGAGACCGGGACTAGCGGGAGTATCTGCAGATACGCAGTATTTT.